Shown below are 12 T cell receptor beta chains from a single sample sequenced in a study of blood T cell repertoires in COVID-19. The data were produced by immunoSEQ multiplex PCR, yet TCRdb's version contains in-frame clones alone and is incomplete. The table records some 250,000 clones, 75% to 90% of them present only once. Sample: peripheral blood. These receptors all come from a man aged 55-75 years who had recovered from COVID-19.

The genes are TRBV6-5 and TRBJ2-7, with a tentative D call TRBD1 (5 bases). Germline assignment: CDR1 MNHEY and CDR2 SVGAGI. This CDR3 region has 14 residues. The V gene lost 6 bases and the J gene lost 3 bases, with 15 bases spanning the gap. Written as DNA, the CDR3 is TGTGCCAGCAGCCATAAGACAGTAAACTACGAGCAGTACTTC. It translates to CASSHKTVNYEQYF.

The chain employs TRBV29-1 and TRBJ1-1, with D unresolved. Germline CDR1 reads SQVTM; CDR2 reads ANQGSEA. Trimming removed 4 bases at V and 2 bases at J, with 5 bases between. This CDR3 is 11 amino acids long. CDR3 region: CSVGTNTEAFF. CDR3 nucleotides: TGCAGCGTTGGTACAAACACTGAAGCTTTCTTT.

There are a few counts of this clone. The chain has TRBV7-9 and TRBJ2-3, with 8 bases that match TRBD2. The CDR3 is 16 residues long. V lost 5 bases to trimming and J lost 2 bases; unmatched junction nucleotides: 9. Per germline, CDR1 SEHNR and CDR2 FQNEAQ (reference sequence). The CDR3 DNA is TGTGCCAGCAGCCTCGGGGGGGCTAATCCCACAGATACGCAGTATTTT. It encodes CASSLGGANPTDTQYF.

The gene calls are TRBV25-1 and TRBJ2-7, with 8 bases fitting TRBD1. The CDR3 loop spans 15 amino acids. Germline CDR1 reads MGHDK; CDR2 reads SYGVNS. V shed 3 bases and J 2 bases; nucleotides not matched to a gene: 6. Here the CDR3 DNA reads TGTGCCAGCAGTGACACCGGACAGGGACCCTACGAGCAGTACTTC. Translating it yields CASSDTGQGPYEQYF.

This sequence joins TRBV5-1 and TRBJ1-4, with D uncertain. The CDR3 totals 14 residues. Trimming took off 3 bases at V and 3 bases at J, with 9 bases between the two ends. Germline V gene sequence: CDR1 SGHRS, CDR2 YFSETQ. The CDR3 region has the DNA TGCGCCAGCAGCTCCCGGGAACCTAATGAAAAACTGTTTTTT. It yields the protein CASSSREPNEKLFF.

The V and J genes are TRBV19 and TRBJ1-4; 7 nucleotides agree with TRBD1. After removal of 6 bases from V and 11 bases from J, the junction contained 15 bases not matched to a gene. CDR1 LNHDA and CDR2 SQIVND come from the germline V gene (reference sequence). This CDR3 has 15 residues. CDR3 in amino acids: CASRPPGQSREKLFF. CDR3 nucleotide sequence: TGTGCCAGTAGACCACCGGGACAGAGTAGGGAGAAACTGTTTTTT. Filled out from reference TRBV19 and TRBJ1-4, the complete variable domain reads DGGITQSPKYLFRKEGQNVTLSCEQNLNHDAMYWYRQDPGQGLRLIYYSQIVNDFQKGDIAEGYSVSREKKESFPLTVTSAQKNPTAFYLCASRPPGQSREKLFFGSGTQLSVL.

This chain uses TRBV14 with TRBJ1-2; D gene ambiguous. Germline V CDR1 and CDR2: SGHDN, FVKESK. CDR3 length: 13 amino acids. With 1 base removed from V and 8 bases from J, the gap between germline ends came to 11 bases. The CDR3 DNA reads as TGTGCCAGCAGCCAAGGGTTTAGTCGGGGCTACACCTTC. Translated: CASSQGFSRGYTF.

V usage is TRBV11-2 and J usage is TRBJ2-5; D gene unclear. V shed 3 bases and J shed 4 bases, with 9 bases lying between them. The CDR3 runs 13 residues. Germline V gene lookup returns CDR1 SGHAT and CDR2 FQNNGV. The CDR3 DNA reads TGTGCCAGCAGCTTGAGCCGGAGAGAGACCCAGTACTTC. This codes for CASSLSRRETQYF. The full variable domain, rest sourced from reference TRBV11-2 and TRBJ2-5, is EAGVAQSPRYKIIEKRQSVAFWCNPISGHATLYWYQQILGQGPKLLIQFQNNGVVDDSQLPKDRFSAERLKGVDSTLKIQPAKLEDSAVYLCASSLSRRETQYFGPGTRLLVL.

The chain recombines TRBV2 with TRBJ2-3; 9 bases are shared with TRBD2. The junction had 5 bases not matched to a gene; V was cut back by 7 bases and J by 0 bases. The germline gives CDR1 SNHLY, CDR2 FYNNEI. The CDR3 has 15 residues. CDR3 nucleotides: TGTGCCAGCACTGGGACTAGCTCTAGCACAGATACGCAGTATTTT. Its translation is CASTGTSSSTDTQYF.

The V gene is TRBV3-1 (or the pseudogene TRBV3-2), the J gene TRBJ2-3; 9 bases line up with TRBD2. The CDR3 has 15 residues. J lost 6 bases, V lost 8 bases, and 12 bases had no gene match. The germline V gene encodes CDR1 LGHDT and CDR2 YNNKEL (reference sequence). CDR3 protein: CASGRRRGGGDTQYF. The DNA for the CDR3 is TGTGCCAGCGGTCGAAGGCGGGGGGGCGGGGATACGCAGTATTTT.

This clone was seen once. V and J are TRBV19 and TRBJ1-1; D gene unclear. There are 11 residues in the CDR3. V lost 3 bases and J lost 7, with 6 bases in between. The germline V gene has CDR1 LNHDA and CDR2 SQIVND (reference sequence). The CDR3 coding sequence is TGTGCCAGTAGTATGAGAGGTGAAGCTTTCTTT. This gives the protein CASSMRGEAFF.

This clone was counted at least ten times. The chain links TRBV12-5 to TRBJ1-1; D remains ambiguous. The CDR3 loop spans 13 amino acids. Germline loops: CDR1 LGHNT, CDR2 FRNRAP. Trimming stripped 3 bases from V and 4 bases from J, with 9 bases between. In DNA form, the CDR3 reads TGTGCTAGTGGTTTAGCGCTGGTCACTGAAGCTTTCTTT. The encoded protein is CASGLALVTEAFF. Looking up the rest from reference TRBV12-5 and TRBJ1-1 gives the full variable domain: DARVTQTPRHKVTEMGQEVTMRCQPILGHNTVFWYRQTMMQGLELLAYFRNRAPLDDSGMPKDRFSAEMPDATLATLKIQPSEPRDSAVYFCASGLALVTEAFFGQGTRLTVV.